This T cell receptor beta chain was retrieved from a study of T cells after yellow fever vaccination (dated by TCRdb to between 2019 and 2020). Concerning the study at large: The SMART-Seq v4 Ultra Low Input RNA kit was used to prepare libraries from fractions with low cell numbers. Two healthy male donors, one aged 18 to 30 and one aged 30 to 40 years, were included in the cohort. Blood was collected at multiple timepoints before and after primary and secondary immunization, and bulk PBMC replicates and cell subsets were isolated. To track T-cell clones before and after primary and booster YFV17D yellow fever vaccination, bulk TCR alpha and beta repertoires were sequenced longitudinally.

This clonotype occurred many times. There is no known antigen for this receptor. Qualities for individual bases were not recorded, and no much larger clone is one base off. V is cut by 1 base and J by 5 bases, and the space between the germline ends is 17 bases. Reading the germline V gene (reference sequence) gives CDR1 SGHNT and CDR2 YYREEE. The cysteine opens and the phenylalanine closes a CDR3 of 16 amino acids. This entry keeps only the CDR3 DNA: 48 bases, framed from base 1. Study-level results and caveats: Because the study included only two donors, the extent to which the findings can be generalized is limited. A small fraction of clonotypes appeared in both the CD4 and CD8 compartments, likely as a result of convergent recombination. Most clones expanded after primary vaccination (approximately 96% of CD4 and roughly 91% of CD8) were re-detected after the booster, suggesting that broad memory maintenance occurred. Computational filtering was needed because FACS-sorted repertoires could contain abundant contaminating clonotypes from the bulk population. The secondary T-cell response was weaker than the primary response but faster, peaking on day 5 instead of day 15.

Sequenced using an Illumina NovaSeq 6000. TCR cDNA was made using 5'RACE template switching, a step that added a universal primer site and unique molecular identifiers. Priming for cDNA synthesis came from both the TCR alpha and TCR beta constant segments. Library amplification involved two PCR steps, and the second step added sample barcodes and sequencing adapters. Sequencing of the libraries was done on either Illumina HiSeq 2500 (2x100 bp) or NovaSeq (2x150 bp). Per the authors' processing: Demultiplexing of reads and collapsing into UMI consensus sequences were performed with MIGEC, and V(D)J alignment was carried out with MiXCR. Clonotypes responding to the vaccine were identified with edgeR on replicate PBMC samples, with the criteria of FDR below 0.01 and a log2 fold change above 5 up to day 15. Each bulk clonotype was labeled CD4 or CD8 based on which sequenced repertoire, CD4 or CD8, contained the clonotype at higher abundance. TCRdb passed the public sequencing reads through fastp at Q25 and MiXCR, retaining productive beta sequences. Rows merge per CDR3 protein into single entries with the most common DNA and genes. The V and J calls were not made by the authors but by TCRdb's processing. This sample is represented by approximately 240,000 distinct CDR3 sequences; more than 3.5% of them were singletons. The ten largest clones take up around 20% of the sample.

The intended sense of this specimen's treatment or condition label: live attenuated yellow fever vaccine strain. At each blood-draw timepoint, two biological replicates of bulk PBMCs were obtained. A standard Ficoll-Paque protocol was used to isolate PBMCs from peripheral blood. TriZol was used to extract RNA from bulk PBMCs, from CD4 and CD8 fractions, and from dextramer-positive and dextramer-negative fractions. The chain is made from TRBV5-4 and TRBJ2-3; a tentative D call is TRBD2 (5 bases match). The specimen was PBMCs, collected 15 days after the yellow fever booster vaccination. The TCR comes from a man between 18 and 35 years old who received the YFV17D yellow fever vaccine. The CDR3 here reads CASSLSWSAEGDTQYF. The nucleotide sequence is TGTGCCAGCAGCTTGAGTTGGTCTGCCGAGGGAGATACGCAGTATTTT. Joined to the reference TRBV5-4 and TRBJ2-3 proteins, this CDR3 gives the full variable domain: ETGVTQSPTHLIKTRGQQVTLRCSSQSGHNTVSWYQQALGQGPQFIFQYYREEENGRGNFPPRFSGLQFPNYSSELNVNALELDDSALYLCASSLSWSAEGDTQYFGPGTRLTVL.